Following are 2 T cell receptor beta chains from one sample sequenced in a study of blood T cell repertoires in COVID-19. The table came from immunoSEQ multiplex PCR; TCRdb's copy has only in-frame clones and leaves some out. The sample holds 150,000 to 200,000 clones; around 76% are singletons and the top ten take approximately 8.7%. Input material: peripheral blood. The source is a woman in her 70s with acute or convalescent COVID-19.

The chain has TRBV6-2 or TRBV6-3 and TRBJ2-5, with D possibly matching TRBD2 (5 bases). The germline CDR1 and CDR2 sequences are MNHEY and SVGEGT. CDR3 length equals 14 residues. V was cut by 5 bases and J by 2 bases, with 12 bases left in between. The CDR3 bases are TGTGCCAGCAGTCACCGGGGTAATCAAGAGACCCAGTACTTC. Protein product: CASSHRGNQETQYF.

The V gene is TRBV11-2, the J gene TRBJ2-7; 9 positions agree with TRBD2. The J segment lost 0 bases and the V segment lost 2 bases, leaving 5 bases of the junction unmatched. The CDR3 has 16 residues. The germline CDR1 and CDR2 sequences are SGHAT and FQNNGV. The CDR3 region has the DNA TGTGCCAGCAGCTTAAGCGGGACTAGCCTCTCCTACGAGCAGTACTTC. It codes for CASSLSGTSLSYEQYF.